A single sample gave rise to the 24 T cell receptor beta chains below, sequenced in a study of shared clonotypes between healthy human individuals (TCRdb year 2020). Library generation was performed with the immunoSEQ multiplex PCR assay. As stored in TCRdb, this immuneACCESS dataset retains in-frame rearrangements with V and J assigned. A fraction of the clones does not appear; measured against another copy, unresolved V genes explain less than half of the discrepancy, and the remainder lacks a known reason. In this sample the table shows millions of clones, 85% to 95% of which occur a single time. The ten largest clones add up to 0.13% of the sample. The sample taken for sequencing was naive CD4+ T cells sorted from blood. This specimen's cell subset or site label, interpreted: CD45RA+ positively selected. The receptors stem from a man younger than 35 in good health.

V and J are TRBV5-1 and TRBJ1-1, with no clear D. V was cut by 4 bases and J by 0 bases, with 10 bases left in between. CDR3 length: 14 amino acids. Germline loops: CDR1 SGHRS, CDR2 YFSETQ. The DNA for the CDR3 is TGCGCCAGCAGCGACGATGGCCTGAACACTGAAGCTTTCTTT. Protein: CASSDDGLNTEAFF.

The rearrangement uses TRBV7-9 and TRBJ2-5; D may be TRBD2 (6 bases). Germline V gene sequence: CDR1 SEHNR, CDR2 FQNEAQ (reference sequence). V lost 8 bases and J lost 4, with 23 bases in between. CDR3 size: 16 residues. DNA of the CDR3: TGTGCCAGCTGTACTCACGGACTACCTCCGGGAGAGACCCAGTACTTC. Protein sequence: CASCTHGLPPGETQYF.

V and J are TRBV11-2 and TRBJ2-5, with D perhaps matching TRBD1 (5 bases). V was clipped by 5 bases and J by 5 bases, with 12 bases between them. This CDR3 comprises 13 residues. Germline loops: CDR1 SGHAT, CDR2 FQNNGV. CDR3 in amino acids: CASSPGIGETQYF. As DNA, the CDR3 is TGTGCCAGCAGCCCAGGGATTGGGGAGACCCAGTACTTC. Looking up the rest from reference TRBV11-2 and TRBJ2-5 gives the full variable domain: EAGVAQSPRYKIIEKRQSVAFWCNPISGHATLYWYQQILGQGPKLLIQFQNNGVVDDSQLPKDRFSAERLKGVDSTLKIQPAKLEDSAVYLCASSPGIGETQYFGPGTRLLVL.

Comment on this clone: The identical CDR3 is also encoded by other nucleotide sequences in the sample. V and J are TRBV19 and TRBJ2-7; D unresolved. The V gene's germline CDR1 is LNHDA and CDR2 SQIVND (reference sequence). CDR3 size: 14 residues. Trimming pared 3 bases from V and 0 bases from J, leaving 9 bases between. The CDR3 protein is CASSIRADSYEQYF. CDR3 nucleotides: TGTGCCAGTAGTATCCGGGCGGACTCCTACGAGCAGTACTTC.

This clone was counted ten times or more. The J gene is TRBJ2-1, the V gene TRBV30, with 7 bases matching TRBD2. The germline CDR1 and CDR2 sequences are GTSNPN and SVGIG (reference sequence). The V gene end was trimmed by 4 bases and the J gene end by 3 bases; junction bases not matched to a gene: 9. The CDR3 consists of 15 residues. The CDR3 region is CAWTRELAVYNEQFF. In nucleotides, the CDR3 is TGTGCCTGGACGCGGGAGTTAGCGGTCTACAATGAGCAGTTCTTC.

The chain has TRBV7-9 and TRBJ2-3; weak D call: TRBD2 (6 bases). V was trimmed by 4 bases and J by 1 base, leaving 12 bases between them. The length of the CDR3 is 15 residues. Germline CDR1 and CDR2: SEHNR and FQNEAQ (reference sequence). Here the CDR3 reads CASSSTRGGTDTQYF. CDR3 in DNA: TGTGCCAGCAGCTCTACCCGCGGGGGCACAGATACGCAGTATTTT. Together with reference TRBV7-9 and TRBJ2-3, the CDR3 gives the full variable domain: DTGVSQNPRHKITKRGQNVTFRCDPISEHNRLYWYRQTLGQGPEFLTYFQNEAQLEKSRLLSDRFSAERPKGSFSTLEIQRTEQGDSAMYLCASSSTRGGTDTQYFGPGTRLTVL.

This chain joins TRBV19 and TRBJ2-3; 15 positions match TRBD2. With 5 bases clipped from V and 5 bases from J, the junction kept 2 bases outside the gene matches. The CDR3 length is 15 residues. The V gene's germline CDR1 is LNHDA and CDR2 SQIVND (reference sequence). CDR3 region: CASSVGLAGGDTQYF. The CDR3 nucleotides read TGTGCCAGTAGTGTGGGACTAGCGGGAGGAGATACGCAGTATTTT.

The gene calls are TRBV20-1 and TRBJ1-6; no clear D. Trimming stripped 4 bases from V and 5 bases from J, with 3 bases between. Germline lookup yields CDR1 DFQATT and CDR2 SNEGSKA (reference sequence). The CDR3 is 11 amino acids. In DNA, the CDR3 is TGCAGTGCTAAAAATAATTCACCCCTCCACTTT. Protein product: CSAKNNSPLHF.

The chain recombines TRBV18 with TRBJ1-4; possibly TRBD1 for D (6 bases). Germline CDR1 KGHSH, CDR2 LQKENI. The CDR3 loop spans 13 amino acids. The V end was cut by 6 bases, the J end by 13 bases, with 18 bases between. The CDR3 sequence: CASSAGQQPGLFF. CDR3 DNA sequence: TGTGCCAGCTCTGCCGGACAGCAACCGGGACTGTTTTTT.

The chain is built from TRBV18 and TRBJ1-4, with TRBD1 matching 8 bases. V lost 5 bases to trimming and J lost 4 bases; unmatched junction nucleotides: 3. Germline V gene lookup returns CDR1 KGHSH and CDR2 LQKENI. There are 14 residues in the CDR3. The CDR3 DNA reads TGTGCCAGCTCATTGACAGGGGATAATGAAAAACTGTTTTTT. Protein product: CASSLTGDNEKLFF.

V gene TRBV4-1 combines with J gene TRBJ2-5, with 8 bases aligning to TRBD1. The germline CDR1 and CDR2 sequences are MGHRA and YSYEKL. Trimming cost V 1 base and J 5 bases; bases outside gene matches: 6. The CDR3 spans 15 residues. The DNA for the CDR3 is TGCGCCAGCAGCCAAGTTACAGGGGGTCTGGAGACCCAGTACTTC. Its translation is CASSQVTGGLETQYF.

This chain joins TRBV7-8 and TRBJ2-3, with TRBD2 matching 8 bases. The CDR3 loop spans 15 amino acids. V shed 5 bases, J shed 3 bases, and the junction held 7 bases outside the gene matches. From germline, CDR1 is SGHVS and CDR2 FQNEAQ. CDR3 residues: CASSLKERGTDTQYF. The DNA for the CDR3 is TGTGCCAGCAGCCTCAAGGAGCGGGGGACAGATACGCAGTATTTT. Using reference TRBV7-8 and TRBJ2-3 for the parts outside the CDR3, the full variable domain is GAGVSQSPRYKVAKRGQDVALRCDPISGHVSLFWYQQALGQGPEFLTYFQNEAQLDKSGLPSDRFFAERPEGSVSTLKIQRTQQEDSAVYLCASSLKERGTDTQYFGPGTRLTVL.

This chain uses TRBV5-6 with TRBJ2-2; tentative D call: TRBD2 (5 bases). The germline V gene encodes CDR1 SGHDT and CDR2 YYEEEE. V gave up 0 bases and J gave up 0 bases, with 6 bases separating them. The CDR3 runs 15 residues. CDR3 protein: CASSLGTPNTGELFF. In nucleotides, the CDR3 is TGTGCCAGCAGCTTGGGGACTCCGAACACCGGGGAGCTGTTTTTT.

The chain is built from TRBV2 and TRBJ2-2; 13 bases agree with TRBD2. The CDR3 length is 15 residues. Germline CDR1 SNHLY, CDR2 FYNNEI. The junction had 1 base not matched to a gene; V was cut back by 4 bases and J by 5 bases. The CDR3, as DNA: TGTGCCAGCAGTGGACTAGCGGGGGGAACCGGGGAGCTGTTTTTT. Its translation: CASSGLAGGTGELFF.

The rearrangement uses TRBV6-1 and TRBJ1-3; D gene uncertain. The V end lost 4 bases, the J end lost 4 bases, and 11 bases lay between the germline ends. Germline V gives CDR1 MNHNS, CDR2 SASEGT. There are 14 residues in the CDR3. Here the CDR3 reads CASSAGMLGNTIYF. The CDR3 DNA reads as TGTGCCAGCAGTGCCGGGATGCTGGGAAACACCATATATTTT.

This clone came up once. The chain uses TRBV19 and TRBJ1-5; D is undetermined. Trimming took off 1 base at V and 1 base at J, with 11 bases between the two ends. Germline CDR1 and CDR2: LNHDA and SQIVND (reference sequence). This CDR3 has 16 residues. The chain's CDR3 is CASSIVAGASNQPQHF. CDR3 in DNA: TGTGCCAGTAGTATAGTTGCAGGAGCGAGCAATCAGCCCCAGCATTTT.

This clone was seen only once. At the DNA level, this CDR3 is encoded by other sequences in the same sample as well. The chain recombines TRBV7-2 with TRBJ2-7; the D is unclear. CDR3 length equals 12 residues. In germline, CDR1 is SGHTA, CDR2 FQGNSA. V lost 4 bases to trimming and J lost 4 bases, with 8 bases between them. As DNA, the CDR3 is TGTGCCAGCAGCTCTGGGGTGTACGAGCAGTACTTC. It translates to CASSSGVYEQYF.

This rearrangement joins TRBV10-2 to TRBJ2-1, with TRBD2 identical over 13 bases. Germline trimming cut 2 bases from V and 7 bases from J; bases unmatched to any gene: 8. The CDR3 spans 17 residues. Germline lookup yields CDR1 WSHSY and CDR2 SAAADI. CDR3 sequence (DNA): TGCGCCAGCAGTGAGCCGGGACTAGCGGGAATTGGAAATGAGCAGTTCTTC. Translation: CASSEPGLAGIGNEQFF.

This chain connects TRBV5-4 to TRBJ1-2; 8 nucleotides line up with TRBD1. The CDR3 runs to 17 residues. CDR1 is SGHNT, CDR2 YYREEE, per germline (reference sequence). The V gene end was trimmed by 3 bases and the J gene end by 3 bases; junction bases not matched to a gene: 13. For the CDR3, the DNA is TGTGCCAGCAGCTCCCGAACCCCAGGACAGGGTGACTATGGCTACACCTTC. It encodes CASSSRTPGQGDYGYTF.

The V call is TRBV29-1, the J call TRBJ1-3, with a possible D match to TRBD1 (5 bases). The CDR3 is 13 amino acids. V was cut by 7 bases and J by 1 base, with 11 bases left in between. CDR1 is SQVTM, CDR2 ANQGSEA, per germline. The CDR3 bases are TGCAGCGCAAGATCAGGGTCTGGAAACACCATATATTTT. Amino acid sequence: CSARSGSGNTIYF.

Note on this clone: The sample has other DNA sequences that encode this CDR3 too. The chain joins TRBV5-1 to TRBJ1-3, with TRBD1 matching 7 bases. The germline gives CDR1 SGHRS, CDR2 YFSETQ. The CDR3 is made up of 16 amino acids. Trimming removed 0 bases from V and 0 bases from J; junction bases left unmatched: 3. The chain's CDR3 is CASSLGQGLSGNTIYF. Written as DNA, the CDR3 is TGCGCCAGCAGCTTGGGACAGGGCCTCTCTGGAAACACCATATATTTT.

V and J are TRBV27 and TRBJ1-5, with D hard to call. CDR1 and CDR2 (germline): MNHEY, SMNVEV (reference sequence). Trimming left V 2 bases short and J 3 bases short, with 5 bases between. The length of the CDR3 is 13 residues. CDR3 in amino acids: CASSLGFNQPQHF. In DNA form, the CDR3 reads TGTGCCAGCAGTTTAGGATTCAATCAGCCCCAGCATTTT.

This clone was counted only a few times. The J gene is TRBJ2-7, the V gene TRBV10-1; D is unclear. There are 13 residues in the CDR3. The germline V gene has CDR1 WNHNN and CDR2 SYGVQD (reference sequence). The V and J ends lost 6 bases and 4 bases respectively, with 13 bases between them. CDR3 in amino acids: CASSRSRSYEQYF. The CDR3 bases are TGCGCCAGCAGCAGATCGCGATCTTACGAGCAGTACTTC.

This chain links TRBV12-5 with TRBJ1-2, with 8 bases aligning to TRBD1. From germline, CDR1 is LGHNT and CDR2 FRNRAP. Losses at the gene ends were 6 bases for V and 5 bases for J; bases not matched to a gene: 8. This CDR3 comprises 14 residues. The DNA of the CDR3 is TGTGCTAGTGGCCCTAGGGACAGGACTTATGGCTACACCTTC. Its translation is CASGPRDRTYGYTF.